This T cell receptor (beta chain) appears in the sequencing data of a study of cytomegalovirus exposure and HLA in healthy donors (dated by TCRdb to about 2017). Looking at the study overall: According to an earlier analysis of 587 of the donors, about 179 million T cells yielded 90 million to 140 million unique TCR beta sequences and more than 250 Gb of sequence data. Every repertoire in the discovery cohort had been generated on one and the same sequencing platform. To predict cytomegalovirus infection status, the study combined high-throughput TCR immunosequencing, statistical association of individual TCRs with disease status, and machine learning. An earlier analysis of roughly 580 of the donors used high-throughput TCR beta sequencing to judge whether each TCR beta V gene segment behaved as functional or pseudogenic. About 280 gigabases of sequencing data and roughly 81 million unique TCR sequences made up an early release that covered around 640 HLA-typed donors. Roughly five DR-DQ haplotypes were treated as single units for association and clustering because of strong linkage in the cohort. The study aimed to test whether signatures of past pathogen exposure could be identified by cataloging public T cell receptors. In the later analysis, no new phenotypic data were used to find candidate immune exposures; instead, reliance was placed on TCR beta sequences and their occurrence across donors. Donor age, sex, ethnicity and CMV serostatus were compiled alongside the repertoire data. HLA typing included class I and class II loci at four-digit resolution. Using immunosequencing, the study profiled T cell repertoires from fewer than 700 subjects and related those repertoires to cytomegalovirus serostatus. In a later genetic analysis, genome-wide SNP genotypes for about 55% of the roughly 700 donors were used, and that subset was treated as a discovery cohort. Among 398 genotyped donors of the cohort, an average of about 240,000 unique TCR beta nucleotide sequences were sequenced per donor, roughly 18% of them non-productive. To study patterns of TCR occurrence, a later analysis re-analyzed previously published TCR beta repertoires from several hundred donors and added high-resolution HLA genotyping. Among the roughly 400 genotyped donors, approximately 81% belonged to the genetic ancestry cluster associated with self-reported Caucasian donors. The number of typed donors differed by locus: 629-630 for A, B, C, DRB1 and DQB1; some 500 for DQA1; some 610 for DPA1; and about 470 for DPB1. Along with the approximately 650-subject first cohort, a separate validation cohort of over a hundred different subjects was used. The study at large found these results: The study gave a list of about 150 TCR beta chains associated with cytomegalovirus. HLA typing was unavailable for some donors at each locus, so association tests used only the typed subset. Several of the top co-occurrence clusters appeared to be linked to parvovirus B19, influenza, CMV and Epstein-Barr virus, according to a later analysis. Broadly in line with IMGT annotations, most TCR beta V segments showed up in productive rearrangements about 87% or about 30% of the time in an earlier analysis of 587 of the donors. In a later analysis, most CMV-associated TCR beta chains were found to appear HLA-restricted, with HLA associations seemingly driven largely by CMV exposure. Cytomegalovirus status was reported to be diagnosed by the classifier with high specificity and sensitivity in both the original and validation cohorts. Specific HLA alleles were associated with over 15,000 TCR beta sequences at a false discovery rate of 0.05 in a later analysis. In vitro tests confirmed that a few of the cytomegalovirus-associated TCR beta chains recognize cytomegalovirus antigens. Roughly 17 rarely observed V segments, including chromosome 9 orphons, were excluded from the earlier analysis of approximately 600 of the donors because counts were too low. In a later analysis, TCR association rates were found to vary across HLA loci, with the most associated TCRs seen for DRB1 alleles and the fewest for HLA-C alleles. Only TCR beta chains were sequenced in this cohort, and the absence of alpha or paired-chain data limited detectable features. When HLA alleles, especially DR and DQ, strongly co-occurred, TCR associations were difficult to assign to individual alleles. For the cohort, immune exposure information was limited to CMV serostatus. Roughly uniform sequencing depth across donors was assumed in presence/absence analyses, although this assumption may not hold. It was suggested by the authors that the approach could potentially be generalized to other disease states and immunological phenotypes. A further reported finding was that TCR beta sequences accurately predicted the HLA-A and HLA-B alleles for most subjects in the first cohort. While some public TCRs were present in many individuals, most TCR sequences turned up only very rarely across donors. Some IMGT-functional V segments, including TRBV6-2 and TRBV6-3, could not be distinguished by the 87-base-pair reads and were therefore excluded. V-gene and J-gene trimming of TCR beta chains was associated with a missense DCLRE1C variant in a later genetic analysis, and the association was replicated in an independent cohort. In a later analysis, HLA-associated TCR beta chains were found to be more clonally expanded and to have lower generation probabilities than equally common non-associated chains. Correlated functional status among segregating V segments might reflect linkage disequilibrium, but an unknown experimental factor could not be ruled out. The sequencing pipeline was judged likely to have produced a cluster of highly shared sequence variants as a technical artifact. According to a later genetic analysis, donors in an Asian-associated ancestry cluster had fewer N-insertions in productive TCRs than the approximately 650-donor mean.

The cohort comprised some 730 healthy bone marrow donors. At the time of sampling, every cohort member was nominally healthy, though immune exposures that went unrecorded were likely present. The donor tested CMV seropositive and was one of the 289 seropositive cohort members. A peripheral blood sample was collected from each donor, and TCR beta sequencing was performed on peripheral blood mononuclear cells. Genomic DNA extraction from the blood cell samples was performed with the Qiagen DNeasy Blood Extraction Kit. To prepare the library, the immunoSEQ multiplex PCR assay was applied. For the multiplex PCR, a mixture combining 60 forward primers for TCR Vbeta segments and 13 reverse primers for TCR Jbeta segments was used. The CDR3 region of rearranged TCR beta genes was amplified from genomic DNA with a multiplex PCR assay. On the Illumina HiSeq System, the amplified TCR beta libraries were sequenced as 87-base-pair reads. The authors' pipeline ran thus. Across the 700 or so repertoires, a later analysis counted tens of millions of unique TCR beta chains, some 11 million of which were shared by at least two donors. A nearest-neighbor algorithm error-corrected the raw reads and collapsed the reads into unique sequences, merging closely related sequences to remove PCR and sequencing errors. Alignment of CDR3 sequences to IMGT reference sequences was used to assign V, D and J gene segments. Each retained sequence needed at least a six-nucleotide match to both a V gene segment and a J gene segment. A rearrangement was called productive if the CDR3 had no stop codons and remained in frame with V and J, and every other rearrangement was called non-productive. CDR3 was defined according to IMGT convention as the region running from the second conserved V-encoded cysteine to the conserved J-encoded phenylalanine. In an earlier analysis of 550 to 650 of the donors, sequences lacking an unambiguous match to a single V gene segment were excluded. An earlier analysis of 587 of the donors called V segments functional above 56.7% productive rearrangements and segregating when the between-donor standard deviation exceeded 5%. A statistical classification framework was built for diagnosing cytomegalovirus status from the catalog of TCR beta chain sequences. A later analysis assigned V and J genes by comparing TCR nucleotide sequences with IMGT/GENE-DB human TR gene sequences. The TCRdist pipeline was used in a later analysis to assign CDR3 sequences and most-parsimonious VDJ recombination scenarios. In a later analysis, every TCR beta chain was defined by the combination of its CDR3 amino acid sequence and its V-gene family, and reads without a unique V-gene family were dropped. As a way to deal with suspected cross-contamination and a sequencing artifact, a later analysis dropped roughly 600 nucleotide sequences that were highly shared and had low generation probability. For each public chain, a later analysis derived a clonal expansion index from normalized ranks of inferred template counts within each repertoire. In a later analysis, generation probabilities were computed with a VDJ recombination model fitted to out-of-frame rearrangements, and the resulting probabilities were checked against IGoR. Hypergeometric tests were used in a later analysis to score TCR-TCR, TCR-HLA and TCR-CMV co-occurrence, with a repertoire-size bias correction applied to the TCR pairs. To estimate false discovery rates, a later analysis permuted the HLA or CMV assignments 20 times. In a later analysis, co-occurring TCRs were grouped using DBSCAN, with TCRdist sequence similarity added in when clustering inside HLA-allele-positive subsets. Repertoires with fewer than 30,000 or more than 120,000 public chains were left out of co-occurrence clustering, as were five repertoires with anomalous nucleotide sharing. In its TCRdb copy, this immuneACCESS table keeps in-frame sequences only and misses some clones. Where compared with another copy, unresolved V genes explain less than half of these, and the others have no known cause. V and J calls and clone size are those listed in that table; D and trimming were worked out from the DNA. The sample data list approximately 210,000 clones, and over 80% of these were observed just once. Roughly a tenth of the sample is held by the ten biggest clonotypes.

The CDR3 starts with the cysteine, ends with the phenylalanine, and has 12 residues. Only CDR3 DNA remains: 36 bases, in frame from the first base. The V and J ends are trimmed by 6 bases and 8 bases, leaving 14 bases between them. CDR1 MDHEN and CDR2 SYDVKM are derived from the germline V gene. As regards this clone: The target of this receptor is not known. Per-base qualities were not stored, and no clone one base away is much larger.

This TCR was recovered from a woman aged 45 to 65 in good health and CMV-seropositive. The chain couples TRBV28 to TRBJ2-7; possibly the D gene is TRBD1, per 6 matching bases. Sequencing was performed on PBMCs. CDR3 sequence: CASRLTGFKQYF. In nucleotide form, the sequence is TGTGCCAGCAGACTTACAGGGTTTAAGCAGTACTTC.